The rows below give T cell receptor beta chains drawn from one sample of a study of T cell changes during pregnancy in multiple sclerosis. TCRdb's table, derived via immunoSEQ multiplex PCR, lists solely in-frame clones and lacks some. The table records 75,000 to 80,000 clones, 85% to 95% of them present only once. Sequencing used peripheral blood, obtained after pregnancy. All receptors derive from a female donor in good health, enrolled as a control in a pregnancy study. Both conserved end residues are part of each CDR3. A D gene is named only where the DNA matches it firmly. Rows may omit the clone size; those that give it use once, few, many or a size class.

v_call	d_call	clone_size	j_call	cdr3_aa	cdr3_nt
TRBV2	TRBD2	-	TRBJ2-1	CASTMMAGGYYEQFF	TGTGCCAGCACAATGATGGCGGGGGGTTATTATGAGCAGTTCTTC
TRBV18	TRBD1	-	TRBJ1-5	CASSTRTGIQPQHF	TGTGCCAGCTCAACTCGGACAGGGATCCAGCCCCAGCATTTT
TRBV30	-	-	TRBJ2-5	CAWSHRGAQETQYF	TGTGCCTGGAGTCACCGGGGGGCCCAAGAGACCCAGTACTTC
TRBV14	TRBD2	-	TRBJ2-1	CASSQARTSHHNEQFF	TGTGCCAGCAGCCAAGCTAGGACTAGCCACCACAATGAGCAGTTCTTC
TRBV6-5	TRBD2	-	TRBJ2-5	CASSYGGLAGETQYF	TGTGCCAGCAGTTACGGAGGACTAGCGGGAGAGACCCAGTACTTC
TRBV19	-	-	TRBJ1-6	CASRDSNYNSPLHF	TGTGCCAGTAGGGACAGCAACTATAATTCACCCCTCCACTTT
TRBV7-9	-	-	TRBJ2-1	CANSRGVYNEQFF	TGTGCCAACTCCCGCGGGGTCTACAATGAGCAGTTCTTC
TRBV5-4	-	-	TRBJ2-3	CASSSGQFTDTQYF	TGTGCCAGCAGCTCCGGACAGTTCACAGATACGCAGTATTTT
TRBV28	TRBD1	-	TRBJ1-2	CASEGGDRVLVGGYTF	TGTGCCAGCGAAGGTGGGGACAGGGTTCTGGTAGGTGGCTACACCTTC
TRBV25-1	TRBD1	-	TRBJ2-1	CASSKDRGPYNEQFF	TGTGCCAGCAGCAAAGACAGGGGGCCCTACAATGAGCAGTTCTTC
TRBV30	TRBD2	-	TRBJ2-1	CAWSGTSYNEQFF	TGTGCCTGGAGCGGGACTAGCTACAATGAGCAGTTCTTC
TRBV18	-	once	TRBJ1-2	CASSPSLNRDSYGYTF	TGTGCCAGCTCGCCCTCCCTCAATCGGGATTCATATGGCTACACCTTC
TRBV7-9	TRBD1	once	TRBJ1-1	CASSSWTGVQAFF	TGTGCCAGCAGCTCTTGGACAGGGGTGCAAGCTTTCTTT
TRBV19	TRBD1	-	TRBJ1-2	CASSDDRAWYGYTF	TGTGCCAGTAGTGACGACAGGGCTTGGTATGGCTACACCTTC
TRBV5-4	-	-	TRBJ2-5	CASSPAVAKTQYF	TGTGCCAGCAGCCCGGCGGTAGCGAAGACCCAGTACTTC
TRBV5-4	-	-	TRBJ2-1	CATVSGGGFYNEQFF	TGTGCCACTGTCTCCGGCGGCGGTTTTTACAATGAGCAGTTCTTC
TRBV7-9	-	-	TRBJ2-5	CASNFGGETQYF	TGTGCCAGCAACTTCGGGGGAGAGACCCAGTACTTC
TRBV11-2	-	-	TRBJ2-5	CASSLVTVETQYF	TGTGCCAGCAGCTTAGTAACGGTGGAGACCCAGTACTTC
TRBV29-1	TRBD1	-	TRBJ2-7	CSVGGTGGSYEQYF	TGCAGCGTTGGCGGGACAGGGGGCTCCTACGAGCAGTACTTC
TRBV7-6	TRBD2	-	TRBJ2-1	CASSLALKLAGETYNEQFF	TGTGCCAGCAGCTTAGCGCTCAAACTAGCGGGGGAGACGTACAATGAGCAGTTCTTC